This TCR beta chain derives from a study of human T cells and chemical hapten exposure. On the study more broadly: TCR yields differed between samples (mainly from small differences in pooled library volume).

The time point: patch test 1, 2 weeks after DPC sensitization. Sample treatment: therapeutic diphenylcyclopropenone sensitization with weekly scalp DPC. Every patch test was put on after a blood sample was taken. Whole-study findings and limits: Relative to controls, expanded TCRs formed significantly more large CDR3 similarity clusters. DPC sensitization left the count of TCRs above 1 in 1000 unchanged.

This clonotype was seen at least ten times. As yet, its antigen is unknown. MiXCR, run by TCRdb on the RACE reads, gives a single entry per CDR3 protein. The table shows tens of thousands of distinct CDR3 sequences, with 7% to 10% occurring only once. This specimen consisted of whole blood, obtained in connection with sensitization to the hapten diphenylcyclopropenone (DPC). This clonotype was obtained from a middle-aged woman with alopecia areata. Some clones in this sample may be carry-over from other donors' samples.

The CDR3 region is CSVAGVEGDTQYF. For the CDR3, the DNA is TGCAGCGTTGCAGGGGTTGAGGGAGATACGCAGTATTTT. J is TRBJ2-3 and V is TRBV29-1; D possibly corresponds to TRBD1 (6 bases). Germline CDR1 and CDR2: SQVTM and ANQGSEA. The ends were cut back, 4 bases at V and 5 bases at J, with 13 bases in the middle. This CDR3 is 13 amino acids long.